A single sample gave rise to the 10 T cell receptor beta chains below, sequenced in a study of regulatory T cells in long-lasting Graves disease. Investigators prepared the TCR beta libraries by applying iRepertoire HTBI primers and Arm-PCR of CDR3 regions. TCRdb called the multiplex PCR reads again in MiXCR, with one record for every CDR3 protein. The sample has hundreds of thousands of distinct CDR3 sequences; roughly 13% are singletons. Time point reported: newly diagnosed GD, antithyroid drugs for less than 3 months. Extracted RNA from PBMCs served as the source of the TCR library. These records were also assigned to another study, of T cells in Graves' hyperthyroidism and ophthalmopathy.

The sequencing here drew on peripheral blood mononuclear cells (PBMCs), taken at new diagnosis, from a patient treated with antithyroid drugs. The receptors stem from a man between 25 and 39 years old with Graves disease.

Turning to this clonotype: This may be a read error: a much more frequent sequence differs by one nucleotide. The chain carries TRBV5-4 and TRBJ1-3; maybe TRBD1 (6 bases). The V gene's germline CDR1 is SGHNT and CDR2 YYREEE (reference sequence). The germline V and J ends were trimmed by 4 bases and 0 bases, with 14 bases remaining between them. The CDR3 length is 16 residues. Written as DNA, the CDR3 is TGTGCCAGCAGCGGGGGGGCAGCAGACTCTGGAAACACCATATATTTT. This translates into CASSGGAADSGNTIYF.

This clonotype was recorded a few times. The chain has TRBV7-2 and TRBJ2-5; D unclear. Germline CDR1 SGHTA, CDR2 FQGNSA. The germline V and J ends were trimmed by 3 bases and 3 bases, with 8 bases remaining between them. This CDR3 comprises 13 residues. Written as DNA, the CDR3 is TGTGCCAGCAGCTTCACACATAAAGAGACCCAGTACTTC. Its protein product is CASSFTHKETQYF.

This clonotype appeared many times. The CDR3 loop is CSAREGKQTQYF. CDR3 bases: TGCAGTGCTAGGGAGGGAAAACAGACCCAGTACTTC. The rearrangement links TRBV20-1 to TRBJ2-5; weak D call: TRBD2 (6 bases). Trimming took off 3 bases at V and 6 bases at J, with 11 bases between the two ends. Germline V gene data show CDR1 as DFQATT and CDR2 as SNEGSKA (reference sequence). CDR3 length: 12 residues.

This clonotype was counted ten times or more. V usage is TRBV18 and J usage is TRBJ2-3, with D uncertain. The V gene's germline CDR1 is KGHSH and CDR2 LQKENI. V was clipped by 0 bases and J by 2 bases, with 9 bases between them. This CDR3 comprises 15 residues. The CDR3 here is CASSPPGLSTDTQYF. The CDR3 coding sequence is TGTGCCAGCTCACCACCGGGTTTGTCCACAGATACGCAGTATTTT.

The chain is built from TRBV5-1 and TRBJ2-6, with 10 positions matching TRBD1. CDR3 length equals 17 residues. Germline assignment: CDR1 SGHRS and CDR2 YFSETQ. The J segment lost 2 bases and the V segment lost 4 bases, leaving 6 bases of the junction unmatched. The CDR3 DNA sequence: TGCGCCAGCAGCCCAGGACAGGGGGTAGCTGGGGCCAACGTCCTGACTTTC. Translation gives CASSPGQGVAGANVLTF.

V and J are TRBV6-2 or TRBV6-3 and TRBJ2-7, with D possibly matching TRBD1 (6 bases). Germline V gene lookup returns CDR1 MNHEY and CDR2 SVGEGT. Trimming took 2 bases from V and 2 from J, leaving 13 bases between them. CDR3 length: 15 amino acids. The CDR3 sequence: CASSYEPGTTYEQYF. The CDR3 DNA follows: TGTGCCAGCAGTTACGAACCCGGGACAACCTACGAGCAGTACTTC.

This clonotype came up many times. V and J are TRBV5-1 and TRBJ2-1; 10 positions match TRBD2. The CDR3 runs 19 residues. From germline, CDR1 is SGHRS and CDR2 YFSETQ. The V segment lost 3 bases and the J segment 7 bases; nucleotides outside the gene matches: 19. The CDR3 DNA is TGCGCCAGCAGCTCGGGAGGTAGCGGGGGGCCCACCCGAGGGAATGAGCAGTTCTTC. It encodes CASSSGGSGGPTRGNEQFF.

This clonotype was detected many times. The gene calls are TRBV20-1 and TRBJ2-5; 7 bases fit TRBD2. This CDR3 spans 15 amino acids. The V gene's germline CDR1 is DFQATT and CDR2 SNEGSKA (reference sequence). J gave up 4 bases and V 4 bases, and 12 bases lay outside the gene matches. CDR3 nucleotide sequence: TGCAGTGCTACCGAAGGGGAGGGCCTCGGAGAGACCCAGTACTTC. Translated, it gives CSATEGEGLGETQYF.

On this clonotype: A read error is possible here, since a much larger clone lies one base away. The CDR3 ends on some other residue instead of the conserved phenylalanine or tryptophan, so this is likely a read error. This chain joins TRBV12-5 and TRBJ1-4; D not resolved. Deletions cut 6 bases from V and 7 bases from J, with 12 bases between. This CDR3 is built from 13 residues. Germline assignment: CDR1 LGHNT and CDR2 FRNRAP. The DNA of the CDR3 is TGTGCTAGTGGAAAAGATACTCTTGAAAAACTGTTTTCT. Its protein is CASGKDTLEKLFS.

The rearrangement links TRBV2 to TRBJ1-6; D ambiguous. V gave up 6 bases and J gave up 9 bases, with 3 bases separating them. This CDR3 has 10 residues. Germline assignment: CDR1 SNHLY and CDR2 FYNNEI. The CDR3 is CASRVSPLHF. In nucleotides, the CDR3 is TGTGCCAGCAGGGTTTCACCCCTCCACTTT.